This entry lists 25 T cell receptor beta chains sequenced from one sample in a study of T cell responses to AZD1222 COVID-19 vaccine. Repertoires were generated with immunoSEQ multiplex PCR, while TCRdb's copy carries only in-frame clones and drops some. There are more than 95,000 clones in the sample; 85% to 95% occur only once, and about 2.7% lies in the top ten. Sequencing was performed on peripheral blood, taken on day 0 of AZD1222 vaccination. These receptors all come from an adult in good health.

The V call is TRBV20-1, the J call TRBJ1-1; the D gene is possibly TRBD1 (6 bases). The CDR3 consists of 11 residues. Per germline, CDR1 DFQATT and CDR2 SNEGSKA (reference sequence). Trimming shortened V by 2 bases and J by 11 bases, and 12 bases separated the two germline ends. CDR3 sequence: CSARNRAAAFF. The CDR3 region has the DNA TGCAGTGCTAGAAACAGGGCTGCGGCTTTCTTT.

The CDR3 sequence: CASSKAGDFYEQYF. In DNA, the CDR3 is TGCGCCAGCAGCAAAGCGGGAGATTTCTACGAGCAGTACTTC. This chain uses TRBV5-1 with TRBJ2-7, with 8 nucleotides matching TRBD2. The V segment lost 4 bases and the J segment 3 bases; nucleotides outside the gene matches: 6. This CDR3 contains 14 residues. Per germline, CDR1 SGHRS and CDR2 YFSETQ.

The V and J genes are TRBV3-1 (or the pseudogene TRBV3-2) and TRBJ2-3, with D hard to call. V lost 1 base and J lost 2, with 13 bases in between. CDR1 and CDR2 (germline): LGHDT, YNNKEL (reference sequence). The CDR3 extends over 16 amino acids. The CDR3 reads CASSQAKPVITDTQYF. The CDR3 nucleotides read TGTGCCAGCAGCCAAGCCAAGCCGGTGATCACAGATACGCAGTATTTT.

This chain uses TRBV3-1 (or the pseudogene TRBV3-2) with TRBJ2-7, with D tentatively TRBD2 (7 bases). Between the trimmed V and J ends, which lost 3 bases and 2 bases, there was a span of 20 bases. This CDR3 spans 17 amino acids. Per the germline V gene, CDR1 is LGHDT and CDR2 is YNNKEL (reference sequence). The CDR3 nucleotides read TGTGCCAGCAGCCATGGCGGGGGCTACACCGCCGCCTACGAGCAGTACTTC. Amino acid sequence: CASSHGGGYTAAYEQYF.

The V and J genes are TRBV10-3 and TRBJ2-2; 7 bases align to TRBD2. The J segment lost 0 bases and the V segment lost 10 bases, leaving 5 bases of the junction unmatched. Per the germline V gene, CDR1 is ENHRY and CDR2 is SYGVKD. This CDR3 is 14 amino acids long. DNA for the CDR3: TGTGCCACCGACCGGGAGGCGAACACCGGGGAGCTGTTTTTT. Translation: CATDREANTGELFF.

The J gene is TRBJ1-6, the V gene TRBV6-5; D is undetermined. CDR1 and CDR2 (germline): MNHEY, SVGAGI. Between the trimmed V and J ends, which lost 5 bases and 7 bases, there was a span of 15 bases. This CDR3 region has 15 residues. CDR3: CASSKRDFTNSPLHF. The CDR3 nucleotides read TGTGCCAGCAGTAAGCGGGATTTTACAAATTCACCCCTCCACTTT.

V usage is TRBV4-1 and J usage is TRBJ2-7; D not resolved. Trimming pared 1 base from V and 0 bases from J, leaving 4 bases between. Germline values: CDR1 MGHRA, CDR2 YSYEKL. The CDR3 runs to 13 residues. The CDR3 loop is CASSQASSYEQYF. CDR3 DNA sequence: TGCGCCAGCAGCCAAGCCTCCTCCTACGAGCAGTACTTC.

The CDR3 spells CASSIRLAEADTQYF. Here the CDR3 DNA reads TGTGCCAGTAGTATCCGGCTAGCGGAGGCAGATACGCAGTATTTT. J is TRBJ2-3 and V is TRBV19; 7 bases fit TRBD2. CDR1 is LNHDA, CDR2 SQIVND, per germline (reference sequence). The CDR3 is 15 residues long. V shed 3 bases, J shed 4 bases, and the junction held 7 bases outside the gene matches.

This chain links TRBV5-4 with TRBJ2-7; 9 positions agree with TRBD1. The V gene's germline CDR1 is SGHNT and CDR2 YYREEE (reference sequence). With V trimmed by 4 bases and J by 2 bases, 10 bases remained unmatched. The CDR3 loop spans 16 amino acids. The CDR3 DNA is TGTGCCAGCAGCCCAAAACAGGGGGCACCGACCTACGAGCAGTACTTC. Its protein product is CASSPKQGAPTYEQYF.

This chain connects TRBV6-5 to TRBJ1-1; 8 nucleotides line up with TRBD1. J lost 14 bases, V lost 6 bases, and 8 bases had no gene match. The CDR3 is made up of 11 amino acids. Per the germline V gene, CDR1 is MNHEY and CDR2 is SVGAGI. In DNA form, the CDR3 reads TGTGCCAGCAGACAGGACAGGGTATTCTTCTTT. This codes for CASRQDRVFFF.

The J gene is TRBJ1-1, the V gene TRBV18, with a weak D call TRBD1 (6 bases). Germline CDR1 KGHSH, CDR2 LQKENI. The CDR3 runs 14 residues. Trimming took 4 bases from V and 5 from J, leaving 14 bases between them. This CDR3 reads CASSRLEGVTEAFF. The CDR3 nucleotides are TGTGCCAGCTCACGGCTTGAGGGGGTTACTGAAGCTTTCTTT.

This sequence joins TRBV23-1 and TRBJ1-2; D unclear. TRBV23-1 is labeled an ORF, and its function is uncertain. The V end was cut by 3 bases, the J end by 6 bases, with 14 bases between. CDR3 length: 14 amino acids. This chain's CDR3 is CASSHITAEDGYTF. CDR3 sequence (DNA): TGCGCCAGCAGTCATATTACGGCAGAAGATGGCTACACCTTC.

The chain couples TRBV28 to TRBJ1-3; TRBD1 matches 7 bases. The germline V gene encodes CDR1 MDHEN and CDR2 SYDVKM. This CDR3 has 12 amino acids. Unmatched junction bases numbered 3, after V lost 4 bases and J lost 9 bases. CDR3 nucleotide sequence: TGTGCCAGCAGTTCCTCAGGGGGCACCATATATTTT. It yields the protein CASSSSGGTIYF.

V is TRBV1 and J is TRBJ2-1. TRBV1 is given as a pseudogene. This CDR3 contains 10 residues. CDR3 nucleotides: TGCACCAGCAGCCATCATGAGCAGTTCTTC. It translates to CTSSHHEQFF.

The chain uses TRBV6-1 and TRBJ2-4; D may match TRBD1 or TRBD2 (5 bases each). Per germline, CDR1 MNHNS and CDR2 SASEGT. The CDR3 length is 15 residues. V was cut by 8 bases and J by 6 bases, with 20 bases left in between. DNA for the CDR3: TGTGCCAGCGCCCCTGGGGCTAGCTCATCAAACATTCAGTACTTC. Amino acids: CASAPGASSSNIQYF.

This rearrangement joins TRBV28 to TRBJ1-2; no clear D gene. Trimming pared 5 bases from V and 2 bases from J, leaving 18 bases between. The CDR3 is made up of 16 amino acids. CDR1 MDHEN and CDR2 SYDVKM come from the germline V gene. The CDR3 loop is CASSAILGSQNYGYTF. The CDR3 coding sequence is TGTGCCAGCAGTGCCATCTTGGGCAGCCAGAACTATGGCTACACCTTC.

The chain uses TRBV5-6 and TRBJ2-4, with D perhaps TRBD1 or TRBD2 (5 bases each). Trimming removed 1 base at V and 7 bases at J, with 15 bases between. The CDR3 loop spans 15 amino acids. Germline V gene lookup returns CDR1 SGHDT and CDR2 YYEEEE. The DNA of the CDR3 is TGTGCCAGCAGCTTGACGGCGTCGAGGGGCAACATTCAGTACTTC. Amino acids: CASSLTASRGNIQYF.

The chain joins TRBV27 to TRBJ1-1; D remains unclear. CDR1 is MNHEY, CDR2 SMNVEV, per germline (reference sequence). The CDR3 loop spans 11 amino acids. Trimming cost V 8 bases and J 7 bases, with 11 bases left between them. DNA of the CDR3: TGTGCCAGCTTGGGTTGGGGTGAAGCTTTCTTT. Residues: CASLGWGEAFF.

For the CDR3, the DNA is TGTGCCAGTAGACTACGTGACGGGATCTATGGCTACACCTTC. This translates into CASRLRDGIYGYTF. The gene calls are TRBV19 and TRBJ1-2; D is unresolved. Trimming stripped 6 bases from V and 4 bases from J, with 15 bases between. The CDR3 has 14 residues. Looked up from germline, CDR1 is LNHDA and CDR2 is SQIVND (reference sequence).

The J gene is TRBJ1-3, the V gene TRBV7-9; a possible D gene is TRBD1 (5 bases). The CDR3 length is 16 residues. Germline lookup yields CDR1 SEHNR and CDR2 FQNEAQ (reference sequence). V lost 5 bases to trimming and J lost 0 bases, with 14 bases between them. Here the CDR3 DNA reads TGTGCCAGCAGCCCCGGGAGGGGAAACTCTGGAAACACCATATATTTT. Its protein product is CASSPGRGNSGNTIYF.

The chain joins TRBV3-1 (or the pseudogene TRBV3-2) to TRBJ2-1; 12 bases agree with TRBD2. The germline V gene encodes CDR1 LGHDT and CDR2 YNNKEL (reference sequence). The V segment lost 2 bases and the J segment 10 bases; nucleotides outside the gene matches: 6. This CDR3 has 15 amino acids. This CDR3 is CASSQRRLAGDEQFF. The CDR3 DNA reads as TGTGCCAGCAGCCAACGACGACTAGCGGGAGACGAGCAGTTCTTC.

The rearrangement links TRBV7-8 to TRBJ2-7, with 7 bases that match TRBD1. This CDR3 has 14 residues. Germline V CDR1 and CDR2: SGHVS, FQNEAQ. J lost 0 bases, V lost 8 bases, and 7 bases had no gene match. As DNA, the CDR3 is TGTGCCAGCTACCCCCGGGACAGCTCCTACGAGCAGTACTTC. Protein product: CASYPRDSSYEQYF.

This clone was observed a single time. CDR3 region: CASSPGGSGANVLTF. The CDR3 nucleotides are TGTGCCAGCAGCCCGGGGGGCTCTGGGGCCAACGTCCTGACTTTC. The chain couples TRBV5-5 to TRBJ2-6; 7 bases fit TRBD2. The junction had 1 base not matched to a gene; V was cut back by 4 bases and J by 0 bases. The CDR3 totals 15 residues. CDR1 and CDR2 from the germline V gene are SGHKS and YYEKEE (reference sequence).

The chain joins TRBV19 to TRBJ1-1, with D unclear. V lost 5 bases to trimming and J lost 1 base, with 14 bases between them. The germline V gene encodes CDR1 LNHDA and CDR2 SQIVND (reference sequence). The CDR3 covers 15 residues. Here the CDR3 DNA reads TGTGCCAGTAGTTACAACATCGGGCCGAACACTGAAGCTTTCTTT. This encodes CASSYNIGPNTEAFF.

The chain employs TRBV11-2 and TRBJ2-3, with unresolved D. The V end was cut by 3 bases, the J end by 2 bases, with 9 bases between. The length of the CDR3 is 14 residues. In germline, CDR1 is SGHAT, CDR2 FQNNGV. CDR3 coding DNA: TGTGCCAGCAGCTTTTTAGTCTCCACAGATACGCAGTATTTT. This gives the protein CASSFLVSTDTQYF.